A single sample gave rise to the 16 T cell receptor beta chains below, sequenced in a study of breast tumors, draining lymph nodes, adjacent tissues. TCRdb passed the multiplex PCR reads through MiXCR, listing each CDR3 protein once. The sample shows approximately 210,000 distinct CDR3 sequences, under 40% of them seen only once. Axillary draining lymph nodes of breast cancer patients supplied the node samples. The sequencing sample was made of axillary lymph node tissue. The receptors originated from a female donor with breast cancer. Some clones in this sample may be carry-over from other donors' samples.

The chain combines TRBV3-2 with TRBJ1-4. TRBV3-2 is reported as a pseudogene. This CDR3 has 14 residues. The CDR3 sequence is CASSQLNWDEKLFF. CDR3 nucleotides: TGTGCCAGCAGCCAGCTGAACTGGGATGAAAAACTGTTTTTT.

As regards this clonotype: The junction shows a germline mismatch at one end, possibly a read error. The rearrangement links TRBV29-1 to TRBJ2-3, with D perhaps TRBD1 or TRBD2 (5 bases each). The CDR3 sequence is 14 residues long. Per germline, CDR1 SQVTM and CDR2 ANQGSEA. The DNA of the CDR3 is TGCAGCGTTGCATGGTCAGGGACCACAGATACGCGGTATTTT. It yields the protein CSVAWSGTTDTRYF.

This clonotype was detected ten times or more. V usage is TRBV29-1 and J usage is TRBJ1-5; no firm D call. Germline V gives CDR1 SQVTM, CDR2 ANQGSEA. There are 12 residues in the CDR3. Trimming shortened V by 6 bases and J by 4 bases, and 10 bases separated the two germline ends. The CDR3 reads CSVSGSNQPQHF. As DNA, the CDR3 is TGCAGCGTCTCGGGGTCGAATCAGCCCCAGCATTTT.

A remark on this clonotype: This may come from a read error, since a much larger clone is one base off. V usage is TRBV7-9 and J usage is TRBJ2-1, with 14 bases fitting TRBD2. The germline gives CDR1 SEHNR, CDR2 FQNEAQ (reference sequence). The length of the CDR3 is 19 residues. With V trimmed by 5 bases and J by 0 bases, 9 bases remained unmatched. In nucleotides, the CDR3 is TGTGCCAGCAGCATTGGACTAGCGGGAGGCCCCGGCTCCTACAATGAGCAGTTCTTC. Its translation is CASSIGLAGGPGSYNEQFF.

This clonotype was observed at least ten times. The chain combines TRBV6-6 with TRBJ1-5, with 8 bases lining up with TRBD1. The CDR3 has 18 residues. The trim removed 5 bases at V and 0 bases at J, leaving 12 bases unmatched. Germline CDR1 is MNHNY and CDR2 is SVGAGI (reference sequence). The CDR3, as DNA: TGTGCCAGCAGTCACCCCGACAGGGGACGGCATAGCAATCAGCCCCAGCATTTT. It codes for CASSHPDRGRHSNQPQHF.

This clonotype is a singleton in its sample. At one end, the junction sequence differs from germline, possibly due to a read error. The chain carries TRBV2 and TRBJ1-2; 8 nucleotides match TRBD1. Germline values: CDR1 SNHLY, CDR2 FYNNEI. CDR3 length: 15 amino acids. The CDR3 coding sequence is TGCGCCAGCGAAAGGGGACAGGTACCAGGCGGAGGCTACACCTTC. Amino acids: CASERGQVPGGGYTF.

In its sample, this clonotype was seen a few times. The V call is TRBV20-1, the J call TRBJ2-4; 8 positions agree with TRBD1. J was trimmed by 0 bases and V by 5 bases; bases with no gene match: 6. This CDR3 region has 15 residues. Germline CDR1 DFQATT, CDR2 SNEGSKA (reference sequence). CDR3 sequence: CSAWGQALAKNIQYF. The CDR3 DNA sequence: TGCAGTGCTTGGGGACAGGCCCTAGCCAAAAACATTCAGTACTTC.

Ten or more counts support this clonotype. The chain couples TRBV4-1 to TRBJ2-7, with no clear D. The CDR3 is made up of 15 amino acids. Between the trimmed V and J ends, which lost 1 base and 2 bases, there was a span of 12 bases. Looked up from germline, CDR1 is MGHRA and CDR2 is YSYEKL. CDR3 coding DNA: TGCGCCAGCAGCCAAGCGTACCCATTACCCTACGAGCAGTACTTC. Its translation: CASSQAYPLPYEQYF.

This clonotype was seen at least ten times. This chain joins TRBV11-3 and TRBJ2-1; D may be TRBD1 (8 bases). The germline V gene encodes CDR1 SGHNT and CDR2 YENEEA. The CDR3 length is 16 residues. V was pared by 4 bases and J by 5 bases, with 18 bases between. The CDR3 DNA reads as TGTGCCAGCAGCTCCTGGCGGGGGACAGGCGACAATGAGCAGTTCTTC. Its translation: CASSSWRGTGDNEQFF.

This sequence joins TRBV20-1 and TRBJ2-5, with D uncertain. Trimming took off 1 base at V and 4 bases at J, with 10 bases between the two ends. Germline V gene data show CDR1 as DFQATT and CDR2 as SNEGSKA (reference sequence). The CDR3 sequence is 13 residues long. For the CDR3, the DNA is TGCAGTGCTAGAGGGCAGGCGGCAGAGACCCAGTACTTC. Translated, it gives CSARGQAAETQYF.

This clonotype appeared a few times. The chain's CDR3 is CASSRGLAGGPQETQYF. For the CDR3, the DNA is TGTGCCAGCAGCCGGGGACTAGCGGGAGGACCGCAAGAGACCCAGTACTTC. The V call is TRBV5-8, the J call TRBJ2-5, with 15 bases matching TRBD2. Germline CDR1 is SGHTS and CDR2 is YDEGEE. Losses at the gene ends were 4 bases for V and 2 bases for J; bases not matched to a gene: 6. CDR3 length: 17 residues.

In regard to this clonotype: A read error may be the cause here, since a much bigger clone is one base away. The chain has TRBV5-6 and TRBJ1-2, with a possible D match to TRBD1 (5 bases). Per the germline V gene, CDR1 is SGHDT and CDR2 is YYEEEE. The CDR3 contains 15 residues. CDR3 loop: CASSLVGDLNYSYTF. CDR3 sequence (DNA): TGTGCCAGCAGCTTGGTAGGGGACCTTAACTATAGCTACACCTTC.

The CDR3 spells CASSLGTNNSPLHF. The CDR3 coding sequence is TGTGCCAGCAGTTTAGGGACAAATAATTCACCCCTCCACTTT. V gene TRBV2 combines with J gene TRBJ1-6; D perhaps matches TRBD1 (6 bases). Germline CDR1 is SNHLY and CDR2 is FYNNEI. V was clipped by 5 bases and J by 5 bases, with 10 bases between them. The CDR3 contains 14 residues.

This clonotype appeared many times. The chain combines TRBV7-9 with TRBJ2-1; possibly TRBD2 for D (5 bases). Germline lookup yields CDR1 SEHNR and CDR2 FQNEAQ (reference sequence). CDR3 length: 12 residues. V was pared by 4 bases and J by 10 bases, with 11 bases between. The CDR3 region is CASSSSTGEQFF. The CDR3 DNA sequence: TGTGCCAGCAGCTCCTCTACGGGGGAGCAGTTCTTC.

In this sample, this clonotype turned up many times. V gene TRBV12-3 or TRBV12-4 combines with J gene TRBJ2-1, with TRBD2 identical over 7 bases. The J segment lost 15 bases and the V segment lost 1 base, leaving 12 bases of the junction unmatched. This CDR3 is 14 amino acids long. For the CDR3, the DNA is TGTGCCAGCAGTTTAGGGGGGGGGATGAACCCCCTGTTCTTC. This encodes CASSLGGGMNPLFF.

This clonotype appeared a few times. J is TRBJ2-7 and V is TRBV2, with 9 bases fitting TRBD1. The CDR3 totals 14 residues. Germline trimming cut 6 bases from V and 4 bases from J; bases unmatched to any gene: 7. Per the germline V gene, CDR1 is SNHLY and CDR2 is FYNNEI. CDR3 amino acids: CASRSTGGGYEQYF. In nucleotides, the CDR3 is TGTGCCAGCAGATCGACAGGGGGAGGATACGAGCAGTACTTC.